The rows below give T cell receptor beta chains drawn from one sample of a study of spatial heterogeneity in lung cancer. One entry per CDR3 protein results from TCRdb running MiXCR on the 5' RACE reads. The sample yields tens of thousands of distinct CDR3 sequences, less than 10% seen once. The material sequenced was PBMCs, taken at surgery. These receptors all stem from a female donor with early-stage non-small cell lung cancer. The CDR3 runs from the conserved cysteine through the conserved F or W. A D gene is named only where the DNA matches it firmly. Size is stated for part of the rows, as once, few or many counts, or as a class when the clone is expanded.

>TRBD2|TRBJ2-1|few|15|TRBV6-5
TGTGCCAGCAGTTACTTGGCTAGCGGGGAGAATGAGCAGTTCTTC
CASSYLASGENEQFF
>.|TRBJ1-1|.|14|TRBV30
TGTGCCTGGACGCTTACCCCTCGTGACACTGAAGCTTTCTTT
CAWTLTPRDTEAFF
>.|TRBJ2-3|many|12|TRBV11-2
TGTGCCAGCAGCCCCGGTCCAGATACGCAGTATTTT
CASSPGPDTQYF
>.|TRBJ2-7|.|15|TRBV18
TGTGCCAGCTCACCGGGTCAGGGGAAGACCTACGAGCAGTACTTC
CASSPGQGKTYEQYF
>.|TRBJ2-7|many|11|TRBV3-1
TGTGCCAGCAGAGATATCTACGAGCAGTACTTC
CASRDIYEQYF
>.|TRBJ1-5|few|15|TRBV12-3/TRBV12-4
TGTGCCAGCAGTTTAGGGGGGGGGCTGGGACAGCCCCAGCATTTT
CASSLGGGLGQPQHF
>.|TRBJ2-3|many|11|TRBV7-2
TGTGCCAGCAGTTCTTCAGATACGCAGTATTTT
CASSSSDTQYF
>.|TRBJ2-3|once|12|TRBV3-1
TGTGCCAGCAGCCAAACGGCAGATACGCAGTATTTT
CASSQTADTQYF
>TRBD2|TRBJ2-2|few|14|TRBV7-9
TGTGCCAGCGGCCTAGCGGGGGCCACCGGGGAGCTGTTTTTT
CASGLAGATGELFF
>.|TRBJ1-3|few|15|TRBV9
TGTGCCAGCAGCGTAGGTGGGAATTCTGGAAACACCATATATTTT
CASSVGGNSGNTIYF
>.|TRBJ2-1|few|11|TRBV7-9
TGTGCCAGCAGCTTAGACTCTGAGCAGTTCTTC
CASSLDSEQFF
>TRBD2|TRBJ2-1|few|15|TRBV9
TGTGCCAGCAGCGTAGTGAGCGGGAGTGACAATGAGCAGTTCTTC
CASSVVSGSDNEQFF